The 3 T cell receptor beta chains listed next were all sequenced from one sample in a study of PD-1 blockade in classical Hodgkin lymphoma. Each patient experienced a relapse that followed autologous stem cell transplantation, and brentuximab vedotin exposure varied. Produced via immunoSEQ multiplex PCR; TCRdb's table is partial and in-frame only. The sample has 89,000 or so clones; 85% to 95% are singletons. Sequencing used peripheral blood mononuclear cells (PBMCs), obtained before the second cycle of nivolumab. These receptors all come from a human donor with classical Hodgkin lymphoma.

This clone has only one observation. This sequence joins TRBV6-4 and TRBJ1-4, with 8 bases identical to TRBD1. V shed 2 bases and J 4 bases; nucleotides not matched to a gene: 18. The CDR3 runs 20 residues. In germline, CDR1 is MRHNA, CDR2 SNTAGT. The CDR3 spells CASSDQQTSGGAVDNEKLFF. The DNA for the CDR3 is TGTGCCAGCAGTGACCAACAGACTTCAGGGGGCGCGGTGGATAATGAAAAACTGTTTTTT.

This rearrangement joins TRBV15 to TRBJ2-5; tentatively, D is TRBD2 (5 bases). The CDR3 runs 15 residues. V lost 8 bases to trimming and J lost 7 bases, with 23 bases between them. Germline V gene lookup returns CDR1 LNHNV and CDR2 YYDKDF (reference sequence). CDR3 bases: TGTGCCACCTCTACAGCCCCTAGGACTTTGGGGACCCAGTACTTC. Translation gives CATSTAPRTLGTQYF.

The J gene is TRBJ2-7, the V gene TRBV6-5; 7 bases are a match to TRBD2. V lost 6 bases and J lost 2; bases outside the gene matches: 7. The germline gives CDR1 MNHEY, CDR2 SVGAGI. The CDR3 has 14 residues. As DNA, the CDR3 is TGTGCCAGCAGCCGGGGGAGGGCAGCCTACGAGCAGTACTTC. It is translated as CASSRGRAAYEQYF.